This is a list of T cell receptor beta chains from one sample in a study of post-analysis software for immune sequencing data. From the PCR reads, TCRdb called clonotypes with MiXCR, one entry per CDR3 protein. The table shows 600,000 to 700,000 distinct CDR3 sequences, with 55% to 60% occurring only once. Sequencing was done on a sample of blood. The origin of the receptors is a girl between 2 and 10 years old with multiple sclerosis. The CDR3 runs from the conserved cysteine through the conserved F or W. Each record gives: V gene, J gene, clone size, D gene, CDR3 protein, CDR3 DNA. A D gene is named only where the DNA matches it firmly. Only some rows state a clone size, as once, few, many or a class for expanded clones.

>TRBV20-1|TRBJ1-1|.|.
CSARALTMNTEAFF
TGCAGTGCTAGGGCCCTTACTATGAACACTGAAGCTTTCTTT
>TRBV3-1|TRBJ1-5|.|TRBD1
CASSQVGSTGARTSNQPQHF
TGTGCCAGCAGCCAAGTTGGGTCTACAGGGGCTAGAACGAGCAATCAGCCCCAGCATTTT
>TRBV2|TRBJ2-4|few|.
CASSEDFGGRNIQYF
TGTGCCAGCAGTGAAGACTTCGGGGGGCGGAACATTCAGTACTTC
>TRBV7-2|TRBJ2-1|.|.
CASSGGVGGYEQFF
TGTGCCAGCAGCGGCGGGGTGGGAGGCTATGAGCAGTTCTTC
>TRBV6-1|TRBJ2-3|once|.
CASSERQRASTDTQYF
TGTGCCAGCAGTGAACGCCAGCGGGCGAGCACAGATACGCAGTATTTT
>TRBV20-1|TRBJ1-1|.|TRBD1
CSASWGQLNTEAFF
TGCAGTGCTAGCTGGGGACAGTTGAACACTGAAGCTTTCTTT
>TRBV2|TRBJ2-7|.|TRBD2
CAILTGTSGRTYEQYF
TGTGCCATCTTGACCGGGACTAGCGGGAGGACATACGAGCAGTACTTC
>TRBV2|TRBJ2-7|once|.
CASSESGLGQYF
TGTGCCAGCAGTGAATCAGGGCTCGGGCAGTACTTC
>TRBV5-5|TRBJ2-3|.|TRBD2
CASVETLAGGSTDTQYF
TGTGCCAGCGTCGAAACGTTGGCGGGGGGCAGCACAGATACGCAGTATTTT
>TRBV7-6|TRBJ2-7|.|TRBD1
CASSSQTGDLYNEQYF
TGTGCCAGCAGCTCCCAGACAGGGGATCTTTACAATGAGCAGTACTTC
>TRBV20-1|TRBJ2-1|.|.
CSAIRSYNEQFF
TGCAGTGCTATTCGGTCCTACAATGAGCAGTTCTTC
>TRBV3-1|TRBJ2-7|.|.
CASSHGLWTYEQYF
TGTGCCAGCAGCCACGGCCTCTGGACCTACGAGCAGTACTTC
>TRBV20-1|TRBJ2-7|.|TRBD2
CSADTELAGGNSYEQYF
TGCAGTGCCGACACAGAGCTAGCGGGGGGAAACTCCTACGAGCAGTACTTC
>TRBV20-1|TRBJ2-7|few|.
CSARGSQISYEQYF
TGCAGTGCTAGGGGGTCCCAGATCTCCTACGAGCAGTACTTC
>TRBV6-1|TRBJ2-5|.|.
CASTIHKGWEETQYF
TGTGCCAGCACGATACACAAGGGATGGGAAGAGACCCAGTACTTC
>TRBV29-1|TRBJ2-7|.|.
CSVEDLGASSYEQYF
TGCAGCGTCGAAGATCTTGGGGCGAGCTCCTACGAGCAGTACTTC
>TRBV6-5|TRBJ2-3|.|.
CASSPRSSDTQYF
TGTGCCAGCAGTCCGAGGAGCTCAGATACGCAGTATTTT
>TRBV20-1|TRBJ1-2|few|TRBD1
CSARSDRGYGYTF
TGCAGTGCTAGATCCGACAGGGGCTATGGCTACACCTTC
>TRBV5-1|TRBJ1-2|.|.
CASSLVTGGAGNYGYTF
TGCGCCAGCAGCTTGGTTACTGGAGGGGCCGGCAACTATGGCTACACCTTC
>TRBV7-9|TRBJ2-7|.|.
CASSSFGAYEQYF
TGTGCCAGCAGCTCCTTCGGGGCATACGAGCAGTACTTC
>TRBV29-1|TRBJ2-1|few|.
CSVVTGEPNEQFF
TGCAGCGTTGTTACGGGAGAGCCAAATGAGCAGTTCTTC
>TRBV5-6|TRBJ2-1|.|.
CASRERGPLGGAFSYNEQFF
TGTGCCAGCAGGGAACGGGGCCCCCTTGGCGGGGCCTTCTCCTACAATGAGCAGTTCTTC
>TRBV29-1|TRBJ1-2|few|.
CSVEGHEPNYGYTF
TGCAGCGTTGAAGGTCACGAACCTAACTATGGCTACACCTTC
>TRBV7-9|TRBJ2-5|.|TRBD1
CASSEGTGYNEETQYF
TGTGCCAGCAGCGAAGGGACAGGGTATAATGAAGAGACCCAGTACTTC
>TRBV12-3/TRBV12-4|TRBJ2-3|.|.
CASSFWVSTDTQYF
TGTGCCAGCAGTTTCTGGGTTAGCACAGATACGCAGTATTTT
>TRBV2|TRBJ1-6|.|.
CASSDPGTDNSPLHF
TGTGCCAGCAGTGACCCCGGGACGGATAATTCACCCCTCCACTTT
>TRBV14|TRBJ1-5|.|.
CASSQDIWSPQHF
TGTGCCAGCAGCCAAGATATCTGGTCGCCCCAGCATTTT
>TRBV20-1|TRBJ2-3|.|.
CSAHGHRTDTQYF
TGCAGTGCCCACGGCCACCGCACAGATACGCAGTATTTT
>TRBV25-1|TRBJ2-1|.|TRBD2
CASSDRPTSGSSYNEQFF
TGTGCCAGCAGTGACCGCCCCACTAGCGGCTCTTCCTACAATGAGCAGTTCTTC
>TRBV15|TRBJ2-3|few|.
CATSRDSPDTQYF
TGTGCCACCAGCAGAGATTCCCCAGATACGCAGTATTTT
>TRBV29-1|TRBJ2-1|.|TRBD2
CSVDWVAGGYGNEQFF
TGCAGCGTTGATTGGGTAGCGGGGGGATACGGGAATGAGCAGTTCTTC
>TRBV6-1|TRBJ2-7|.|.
CASSEAELIARVEQYF
TGTGCCAGCAGTGAAGCGGAGCTGATAGCCCGGGTCGAGCAGTACTTC
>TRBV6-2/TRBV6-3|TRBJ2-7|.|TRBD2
CASSGLAGEGYEQYF
TGTGCCAGCAGTGGGCTAGCGGGAGAGGGCTACGAGCAGTACTTC
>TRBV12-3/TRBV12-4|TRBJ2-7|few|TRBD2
CASSSLAGGTYEQYF
TGTGCCAGCAGTTCATTAGCGGGAGGGACCTACGAGCAGTACTTC
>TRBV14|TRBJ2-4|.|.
CASSQDQEGGTDSKNIQYF
TGTGCCAGCAGCCAAGACCAAGAGGGGGGTACCGATTCCAAAAACATTCAGTACTTC
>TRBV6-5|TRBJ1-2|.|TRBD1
CASSYSRQGGRGYTF
TGTGCCAGCAGTTACTCGAGGCAGGGGGGACGAGGCTACACCTTC
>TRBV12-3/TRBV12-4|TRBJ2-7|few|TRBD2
CASSLGLAGICEQYF
TGTGCCAGCAGTCTCGGACTAGCGGGGATCTGCGAGCAGTACTTC
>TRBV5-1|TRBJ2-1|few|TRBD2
CAGSKDPGGEQFF
TGCGCCGGCAGCAAGGACCCGGGGGGTGAGCAGTTCTTC
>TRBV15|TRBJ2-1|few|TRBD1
CATSRVRTGIGSEQFF
TGTGCCACCAGCAGAGTGCGGACAGGGATTGGTAGTGAGCAGTTCTTC
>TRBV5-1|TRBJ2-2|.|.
CASSLGLSVNTGELFF
TGCGCCAGCAGCTTGGGCCTCAGCGTAAACACCGGGGAGCTGTTTTTT
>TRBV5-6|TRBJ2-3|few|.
CASSLYRTGRTDTQYF
TGTGCCAGCAGCTTGTATCGTACAGGACGTACAGATACGCAGTATTTT
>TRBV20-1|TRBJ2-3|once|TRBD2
CSARLAGVVVADTQYF
TGCAGTGCTAGACTAGCGGGAGTGGTTGTAGCAGATACGCAGTATTTT
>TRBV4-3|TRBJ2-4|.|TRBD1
CASSFLATGGGWAKNIQYF
TGCGCCAGCAGTTTTTTAGCGACAGGGGGTGGGTGGGCCAAAAACATTCAGTACTTC
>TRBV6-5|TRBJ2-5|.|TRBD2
CASSFLAGGPGEQYF
TGTGCCAGCAGTTTTCTAGCGGGAGGGCCGGGTGAGCAGTACTTC
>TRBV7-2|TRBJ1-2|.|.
CASSLGGLANYGYTF
TGTGCCAGCAGCTTAGGGGGACTCGCGAACTATGGCTACACCTTC
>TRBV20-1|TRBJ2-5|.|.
CSARDYQIQETQYF
TGCAGTGCTAGAGATTATCAGATCCAAGAGACCCAGTACTTC
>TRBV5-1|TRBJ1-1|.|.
CASSGGLSVPNTEAFF
TGCGCCAGCAGCGGAGGGTTGTCGGTGCCGAACACTGAAGCTTTCTTT
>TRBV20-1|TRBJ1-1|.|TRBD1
CSARSIVQGRGAFF
TGCAGTGCTAGAAGTATTGTACAGGGGCGGGGGGCTTTCTTT
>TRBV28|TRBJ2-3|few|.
CASSKIPRHTDTQYF
TGTGCCAGCAGCAAAATCCCGAGGCACACAGATACGCAGTATTTT
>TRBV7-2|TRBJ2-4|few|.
CASSSSQGGPSGIQYF
TGTGCCAGCAGCTCATCTCAGGGGGGCCCTAGTGGCATTCAGTACTTC
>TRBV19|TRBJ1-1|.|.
CASSMSFPYTEAFF
TGTGCCAGTAGTATGTCCTTTCCTTACACTGAAGCTTTCTTT
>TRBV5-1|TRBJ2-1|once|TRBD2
CASSLPTSGTGYEQFF
TGCGCCAGCAGCTTGCCTACTAGCGGGACCGGGTATGAGCAGTTCTTC
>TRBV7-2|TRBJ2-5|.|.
CASSWAGGTPRETQYF
TGTGCCAGCAGCTGGGCTGGCGGCACGCCGAGGGAGACCCAGTACTTC
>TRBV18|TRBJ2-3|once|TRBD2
CASSPLIPGTSNTDTQYF
TGTGCCAGCTCACCACTAATCCCCGGGACTAGTAACACAGATACGCAGTATTTT
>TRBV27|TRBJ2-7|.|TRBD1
CASSPHGTGGSNEQYF
TGTGCCAGCAGTCCTCACGGGACAGGGGGCAGCAACGAGCAGTACTTC
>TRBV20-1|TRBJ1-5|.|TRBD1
CSARDPGWDRDNQPQHF
TGCAGTGCTAGAGATCCCGGATGGGACAGGGACAATCAGCCCCAGCATTTT
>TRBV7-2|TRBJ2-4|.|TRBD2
CASSPIAGGDIQYF
TGTGCCAGCAGCCCTATAGCGGGAGGTGACATTCAGTACTTC
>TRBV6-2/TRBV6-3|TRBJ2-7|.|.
CASSYSIGEQYF
TGTGCCAGCAGTTACTCGATAGGCGAGCAGTACTTC
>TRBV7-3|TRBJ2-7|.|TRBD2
CASNILAGSSYEQYF
TGTGCCAGCAACATTCTAGCGGGAAGCTCCTACGAGCAGTACTTC